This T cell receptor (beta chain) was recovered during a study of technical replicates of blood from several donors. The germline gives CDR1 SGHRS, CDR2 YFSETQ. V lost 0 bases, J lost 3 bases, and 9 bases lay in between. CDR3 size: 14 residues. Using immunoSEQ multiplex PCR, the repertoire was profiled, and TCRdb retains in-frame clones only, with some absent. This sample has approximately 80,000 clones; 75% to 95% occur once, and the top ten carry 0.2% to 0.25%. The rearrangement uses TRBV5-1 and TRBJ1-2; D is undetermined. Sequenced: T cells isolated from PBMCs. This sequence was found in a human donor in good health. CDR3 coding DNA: TGCGCCAGCAGCTTGGACGCCACAGACTATGGCTACACCTTC. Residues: CASSLDATDYGYTF.